Listed below are T cell receptor beta chains from one sample, sequenced in a study of T-cell reconstitution after alpha-beta-depleted transplantation in children. From the PCR reads, TCRdb called clonotypes with MiXCR, one entry per CDR3 protein. This sample has 15,000 to 20,000 distinct CDR3 sequences, with 9.5% to 15% found just once. Sequenced here: PBMCs, mostly from graft donor cells, sampled 180 days after TCRalphabeta/CD19-depleted stem cell transplant. All receptors derive from a boy in the first two years of life who had a stem cell transplant for Wiskott-Aldrich syndrome, so the T cells may come from the graft donor. Both conserved end residues are part of each CDR3. D genes are given only for firm matches. Clone size is stated in some rows and not others, as once, few, many or a class when expanded.

d_call: TRBD1
clone_size: many
v_call: TRBV28
j_call: TRBJ2-5
cdr3_aa: CASRLRGDRERETQYF
cdr3_nt: TGTGCCAGCAGACTAAGAGGGGACAGGGAAAGGGAGACCCAGTACTTC

d_call: TRBD2
clone_size: many
v_call: TRBV6-5
j_call: TRBJ2-7
cdr3_aa: CASISTILADTYEQYF
cdr3_nt: TGTGCCAGCATCTCAACAATACTAGCGGATACCTACGAGCAGTACTTC

d_call: NA
clone_size: NA
v_call: TRBV28
j_call: TRBJ1-5
cdr3_aa: CASSLKAVINQPQHF
cdr3_nt: TGTGCCAGCAGTTTAAAGGCAGTCATCAATCAGCCCCAGCATTTT

d_call: NA
clone_size: few
v_call: TRBV10-3
j_call: TRBJ2-3
cdr3_aa: CAIRLSGDRDTQYF
cdr3_nt: TGTGCCATCAGGCTCTCGGGTGATAGAGATACGCAGTATTTT

d_call: TRBD2
clone_size: many
v_call: TRBV5-1
j_call: TRBJ2-7
cdr3_aa: CASRAGTSGRPTYEQYF
cdr3_nt: TGCGCCAGCAGGGCCGGGACTAGCGGGAGGCCCACCTACGAGCAGTACTTC

d_call: TRBD2
clone_size: NA
v_call: TRBV12-3/TRBV12-4
j_call: TRBJ2-2
cdr3_aa: CASGTSGSYTGELFF
cdr3_nt: TGTGCCAGTGGGACTAGCGGGAGCTATACCGGGGAGCTGTTTTTT

d_call: NA
clone_size: many
v_call: TRBV7-9
j_call: TRBJ2-1
cdr3_aa: CASSASGRSYNEQFF
cdr3_nt: TGTGCCAGCAGCGCTTCTGGTCGCTCCTACAATGAGCAGTTCTTC

d_call: TRBD2
clone_size: many
v_call: TRBV18
j_call: TRBJ2-1
cdr3_aa: CASSRFSGEPQEQFF
cdr3_nt: TGTGCCAGCTCAAGGTTTAGCGGGGAGCCCCAGGAGCAGTTCTTC

d_call: TRBD2
clone_size: NA
v_call: TRBV3-1
j_call: TRBJ2-7
cdr3_aa: CASSQERLAGATYEQYF
cdr3_nt: TGTGCCAGCAGCCAAGAGCGACTAGCGGGAGCAACCTACGAGCAGTACTTC

d_call: NA
clone_size: few
v_call: TRBV19
j_call: TRBJ2-1
cdr3_aa: CASSIGTPSYNEQFF
cdr3_nt: TGTGCCAGTAGTATTGGGACACCCTCCTACAATGAGCAGTTCTTC